These T cell receptor beta chains were read from a single sample in a study of memory CD8 T cells in hepatitis C reinfection. TCRdb's table, derived via immunoSEQ multiplex PCR, lists solely in-frame clones and lacks some. The table shows 40,000 to 45,000 clones, with 88% occurring only once. The material sequenced was naive CD8+ T cells sorted from blood. Source of these receptors: a young man with hepatitis C virus infection. Both conserved end residues are part of each CDR3. A D gene is named only where the DNA matches it firmly.

j_call,d_call,v_call,cdr3_length,cdr3_aa,cdr3_nt
TRBJ2-1,TRBD2,TRBV6-5,15,CASSPTSGADNEQFF,TGTGCCAGCAGCCCGACTAGCGGGGCAGACAATGAGCAGTTCTTC
TRBJ2-2,TRBD2,TRBV11-2,18,CASSLDGLAGGQAGELFF,TGTGCCAGCAGCTTAGACGGACTAGCGGGGGGGCAGGCCGGGGAGCTGTTTTTT
TRBJ1-5,TRBD1,TRBV6-5,15,CASSYSQGAGQPQHF,TGTGCCAGCAGTTACTCACAGGGGGCAGGACAGCCCCAGCATTTT
TRBJ1-1,.,TRBV4-2,14,CASSQESGITEAFF,TGTGCCAGCAGCCAAGAATCCGGGATCACTGAAGCTTTCTTT
TRBJ2-3,TRBD2,TRBV29-1,17,CSVVGLAGGPSTDTQYF,TGCAGCGTCGTAGGACTAGCGGGAGGGCCGAGCACAGATACGCAGTATTTT
TRBJ2-1,.,TRBV6-5,15,CASSLEGGSYNEQFF,TGTGCCAGCAGTCTCGAAGGGGGCTCCTACAATGAGCAGTTCTTC
TRBJ2-1,.,TRBV7-2,15,CAGSLDQGFVNEQFF,TGTGCCGGCAGCTTAGATCAGGGTTTCGTAAATGAGCAGTTCTTC
TRBJ2-4,TRBD1,TRBV6-1,16,CASSGPGQGPLDIQYF,TGTGCCAGCAGTGGACCCGGACAGGGGCCCTTGGACATTCAGTACTTC
TRBJ2-1,.,TRBV14,13,CASSQGFNYEQFF,TGTGCCAGCAGCCAAGGCTTTAACTATGAGCAGTTCTTC
TRBJ2-5,TRBD2,TRBV27,17,CASSLNPLAGPQETQYF,TGTGCCTCTAGTTTGAACCCACTAGCGGGACCACAAGAGACCCAGTACTTC
TRBJ2-1,.,TRBV7-9,16,CASSSQTRSPYNEQFF,TGTGCCAGCAGCTCTCAGACTAGAAGCCCCTACAATGAGCAGTTCTTC
TRBJ2-7,TRBD1,TRBV10-3,13,CAISQTGGYEQYF,TGTGCCATCAGTCAGACAGGGGGCTACGAGCAGTACTTC